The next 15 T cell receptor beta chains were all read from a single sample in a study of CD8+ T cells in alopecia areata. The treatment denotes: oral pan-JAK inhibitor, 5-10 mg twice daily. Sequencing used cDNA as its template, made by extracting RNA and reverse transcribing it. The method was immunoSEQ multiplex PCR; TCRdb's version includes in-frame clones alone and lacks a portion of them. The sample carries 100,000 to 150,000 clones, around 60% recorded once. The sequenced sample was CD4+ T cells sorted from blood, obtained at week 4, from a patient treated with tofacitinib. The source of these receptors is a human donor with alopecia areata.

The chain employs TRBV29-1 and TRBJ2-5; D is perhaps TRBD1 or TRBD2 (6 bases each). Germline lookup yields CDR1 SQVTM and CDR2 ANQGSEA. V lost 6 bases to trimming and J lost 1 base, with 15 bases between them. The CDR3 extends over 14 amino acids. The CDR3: CSVRYGGPQETQYF. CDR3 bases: TGCAGCGTGAGATACGGGGGCCCCCAAGAGACCCAGTACTTC.

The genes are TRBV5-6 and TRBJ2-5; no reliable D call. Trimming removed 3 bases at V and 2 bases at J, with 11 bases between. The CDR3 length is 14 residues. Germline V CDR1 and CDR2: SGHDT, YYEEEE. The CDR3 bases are TGTGCCAGCAGCTCAACGGCACAACAAGAGACCCAGTACTTC. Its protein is CASSSTAQQETQYF.

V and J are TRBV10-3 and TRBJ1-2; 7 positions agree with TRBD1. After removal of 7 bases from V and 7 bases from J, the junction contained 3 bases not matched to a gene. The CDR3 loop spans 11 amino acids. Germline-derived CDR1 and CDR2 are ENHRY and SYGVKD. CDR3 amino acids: CAITRQGGYTF. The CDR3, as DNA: TGTGCCATCACCCGACAGGGTGGCTACACCTTC.

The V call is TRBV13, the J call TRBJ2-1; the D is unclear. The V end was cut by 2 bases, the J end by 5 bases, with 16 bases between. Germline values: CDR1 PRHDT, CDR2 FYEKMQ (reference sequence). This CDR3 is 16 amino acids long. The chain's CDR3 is CASSLHIRPRDNEQFF. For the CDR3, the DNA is TGTGCCAGCAGCTTACATATACGGCCTCGTGACAATGAGCAGTTCTTC.

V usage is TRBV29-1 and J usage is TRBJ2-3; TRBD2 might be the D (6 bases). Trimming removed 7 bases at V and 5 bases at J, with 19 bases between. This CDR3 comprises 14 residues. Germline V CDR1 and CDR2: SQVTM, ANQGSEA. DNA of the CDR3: TGCAGCGCCGATAGCGGCAGGGTCAGAGATACGCAGTATTTT. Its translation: CSADSGRVRDTQYF.

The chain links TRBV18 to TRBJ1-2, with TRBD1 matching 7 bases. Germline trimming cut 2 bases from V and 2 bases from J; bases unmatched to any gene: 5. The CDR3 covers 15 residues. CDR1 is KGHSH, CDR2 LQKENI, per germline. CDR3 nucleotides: TGTGCCAGCTCACCATCTTCGACAGGGAACTATGGCTACACCTTC. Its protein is CASSPSSTGNYGYTF.

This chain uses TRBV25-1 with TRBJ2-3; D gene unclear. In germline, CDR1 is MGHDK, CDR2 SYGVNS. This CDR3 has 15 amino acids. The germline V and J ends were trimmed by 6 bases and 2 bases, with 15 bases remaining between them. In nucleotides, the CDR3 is TGTGCCAGCAGCGATTCCCGGACCTACACAGATACGCAGTATTTT. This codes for CASSDSRTYTDTQYF.

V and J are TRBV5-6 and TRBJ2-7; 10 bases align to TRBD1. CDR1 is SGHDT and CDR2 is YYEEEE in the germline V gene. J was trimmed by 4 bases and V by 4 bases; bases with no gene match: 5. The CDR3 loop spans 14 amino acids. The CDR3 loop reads CASSVDRGRYEQYF. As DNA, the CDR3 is TGTGCCAGCAGCGTGGACAGGGGGAGGTACGAGCAGTACTTC. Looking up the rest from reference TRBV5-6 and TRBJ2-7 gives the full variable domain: DAGVTQSPTHLIKTRGQQVTLRCSPKSGHDTVSWYQQALGQGPQFIFQYYEEEERQRGNFPDRFSGHQFPNYSSELNVNALLLGDSALYLCASSVDRGRYEQYFGPGTRLTVT.

CDR3 loop: CASSYLGTEKLFF. The CDR3 DNA reads as TGTGCCAGCAGTTACCTAGGGACGGAAAAACTGTTTTTT. The V call is TRBV6-6, the J call TRBJ1-4; tentative D call: TRBD1 (5 bases). Trimming left V 2 bases short and J 8 bases short, with 9 bases between. This CDR3 spans 13 amino acids. Germline CDR1 and CDR2: MNHNY and SVGAGI (reference sequence).

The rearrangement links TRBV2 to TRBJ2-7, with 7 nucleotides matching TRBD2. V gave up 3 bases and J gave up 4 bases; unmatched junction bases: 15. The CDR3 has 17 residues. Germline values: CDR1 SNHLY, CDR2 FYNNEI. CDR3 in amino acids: CASSENSWAGVEYEQYF. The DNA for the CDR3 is TGTGCCAGCAGTGAGAATAGTTGGGCGGGAGTTGAGTACGAGCAGTACTTC.

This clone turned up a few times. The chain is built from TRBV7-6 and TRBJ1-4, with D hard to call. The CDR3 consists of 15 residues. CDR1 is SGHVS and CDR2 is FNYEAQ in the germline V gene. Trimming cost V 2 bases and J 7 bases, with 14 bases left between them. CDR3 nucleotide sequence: TGTGCCAGCAGCTTAAGCAACGATAGGAGTGAAAAACTGTTTTTT. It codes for CASSLSNDRSEKLFF.

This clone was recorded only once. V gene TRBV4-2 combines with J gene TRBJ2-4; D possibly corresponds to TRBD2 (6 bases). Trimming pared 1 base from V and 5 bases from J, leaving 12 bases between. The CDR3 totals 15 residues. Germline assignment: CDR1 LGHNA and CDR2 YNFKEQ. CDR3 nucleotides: TGTGCCAGCAGCCAAGTCTTCGGCGGGGAAAACATTCAGTACTTC. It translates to CASSQVFGGENIQYF.

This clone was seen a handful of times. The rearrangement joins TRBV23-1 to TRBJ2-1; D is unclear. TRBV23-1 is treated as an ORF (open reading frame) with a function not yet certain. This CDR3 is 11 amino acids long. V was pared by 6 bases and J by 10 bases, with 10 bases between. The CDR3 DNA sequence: TGCGCCAGCAGCCCTGGGCGGGAGCAGTTCTTC. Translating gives CASSPGREQFF.

This CDR3 is CASSLSRGDTQYF. CDR3 in DNA: TGTGCCAGCAGTTTATCCAGGGGGGATACGCAGTATTTT. The V gene is TRBV28, the J gene TRBJ2-3; 7 bases line up with TRBD1. V trimming: 1 base; J trimming: 6 bases; junction bases outside the gene matches: 1. Germline V gene data show CDR1 as MDHEN and CDR2 as SYDVKM. The CDR3 runs to 13 residues.

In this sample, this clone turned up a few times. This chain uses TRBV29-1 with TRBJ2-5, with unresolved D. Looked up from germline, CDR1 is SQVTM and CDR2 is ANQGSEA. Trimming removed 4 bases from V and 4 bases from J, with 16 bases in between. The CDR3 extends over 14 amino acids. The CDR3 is CSVVYPSGRETQYF. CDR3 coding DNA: TGCAGCGTTGTGTATCCATCCGGGCGAGAGACCCAGTACTTC.